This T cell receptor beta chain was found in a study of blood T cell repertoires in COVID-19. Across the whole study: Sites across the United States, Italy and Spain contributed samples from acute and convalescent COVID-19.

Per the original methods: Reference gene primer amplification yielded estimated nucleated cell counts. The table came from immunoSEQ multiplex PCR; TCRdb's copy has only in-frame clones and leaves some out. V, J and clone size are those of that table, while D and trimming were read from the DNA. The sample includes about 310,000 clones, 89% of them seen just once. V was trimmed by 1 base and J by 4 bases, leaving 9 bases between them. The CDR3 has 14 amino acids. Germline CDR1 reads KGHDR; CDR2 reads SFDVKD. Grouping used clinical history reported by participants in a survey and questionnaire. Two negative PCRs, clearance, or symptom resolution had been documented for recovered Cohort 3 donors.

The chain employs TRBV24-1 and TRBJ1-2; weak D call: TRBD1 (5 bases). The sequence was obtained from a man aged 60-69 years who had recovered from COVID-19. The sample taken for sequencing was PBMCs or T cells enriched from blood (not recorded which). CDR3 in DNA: TGTGCCACCAGTGATTTAAGCAGGGCCTATGGCTACACCTTC. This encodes CATSDLSRAYGYTF.